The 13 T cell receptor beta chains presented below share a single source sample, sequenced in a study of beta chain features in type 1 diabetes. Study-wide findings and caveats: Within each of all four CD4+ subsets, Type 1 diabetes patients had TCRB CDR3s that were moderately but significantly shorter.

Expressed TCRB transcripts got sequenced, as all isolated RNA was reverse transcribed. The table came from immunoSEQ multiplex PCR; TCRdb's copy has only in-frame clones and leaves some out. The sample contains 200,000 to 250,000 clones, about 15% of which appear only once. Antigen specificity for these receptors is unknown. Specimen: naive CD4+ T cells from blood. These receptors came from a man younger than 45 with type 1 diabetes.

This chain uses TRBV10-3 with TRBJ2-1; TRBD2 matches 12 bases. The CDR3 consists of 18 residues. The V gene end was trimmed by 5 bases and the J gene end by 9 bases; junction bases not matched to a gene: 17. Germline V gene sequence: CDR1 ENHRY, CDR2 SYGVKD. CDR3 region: CAISWTALAGGPSGEQFF. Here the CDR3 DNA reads TGTGCCATCAGTTGGACAGCTCTAGCGGGAGGGCCCTCGGGTGAGCAGTTCTTC.

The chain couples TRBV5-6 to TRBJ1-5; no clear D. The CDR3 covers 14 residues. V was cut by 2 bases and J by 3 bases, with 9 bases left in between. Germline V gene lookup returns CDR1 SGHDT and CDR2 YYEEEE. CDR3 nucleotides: TGTGCCAGCAGCTTCGGAGAGTTCAATCAGCCCCAGCATTTT. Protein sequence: CASSFGEFNQPQHF.

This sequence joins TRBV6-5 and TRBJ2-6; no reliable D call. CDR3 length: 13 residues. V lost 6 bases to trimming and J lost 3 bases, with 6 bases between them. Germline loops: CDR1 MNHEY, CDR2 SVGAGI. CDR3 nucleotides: TGTGCCAGCAGCCCCTATGGGGCCAACGTCCTGACTTTC. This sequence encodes CASSPYGANVLTF.

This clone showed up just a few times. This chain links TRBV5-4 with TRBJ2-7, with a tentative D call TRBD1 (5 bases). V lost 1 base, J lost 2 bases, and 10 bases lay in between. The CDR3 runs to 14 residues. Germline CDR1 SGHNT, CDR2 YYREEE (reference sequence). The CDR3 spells CASSLTGAAYEQYF. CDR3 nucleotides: TGTGCCAGCAGCTTGACTGGGGCTGCCTACGAGCAGTACTTC.

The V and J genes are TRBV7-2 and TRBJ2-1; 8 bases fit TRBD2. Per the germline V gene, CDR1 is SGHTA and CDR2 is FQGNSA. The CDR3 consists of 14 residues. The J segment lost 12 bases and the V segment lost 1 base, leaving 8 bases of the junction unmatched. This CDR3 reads CASSLGTSYGLQFF. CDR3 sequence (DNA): TGTGCCAGCAGCTTAGGGACTAGCTATGGTCTGCAGTTCTTC. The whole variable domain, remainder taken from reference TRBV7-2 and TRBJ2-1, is GAGVSQSPSNKVTEKGKDVELRCDPISGHTALYWYRQSLGQGLEFLIYFQGNSAPDKSGLPSDRFSAERTGGSVSTLTIQRTQQEDSAVYLCASSLGTSYGLQFFGPGTRLTVL.

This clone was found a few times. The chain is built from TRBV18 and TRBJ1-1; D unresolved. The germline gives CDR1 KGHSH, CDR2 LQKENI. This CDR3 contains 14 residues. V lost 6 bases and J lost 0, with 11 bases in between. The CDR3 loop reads CASSPLDMNTEAFF. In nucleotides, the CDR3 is TGTGCCAGCTCCCCCCTTGACATGAACACTGAAGCTTTCTTT.

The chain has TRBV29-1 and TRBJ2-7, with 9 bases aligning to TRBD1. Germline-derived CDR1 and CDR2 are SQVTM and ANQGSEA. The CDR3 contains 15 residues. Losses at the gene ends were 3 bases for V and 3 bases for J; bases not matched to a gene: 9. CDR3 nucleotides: TGCAGCGTTGACAGAACGGACAGGGGATACTACGAGCAGTACTTC. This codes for CSVDRTDRGYYEQYF.

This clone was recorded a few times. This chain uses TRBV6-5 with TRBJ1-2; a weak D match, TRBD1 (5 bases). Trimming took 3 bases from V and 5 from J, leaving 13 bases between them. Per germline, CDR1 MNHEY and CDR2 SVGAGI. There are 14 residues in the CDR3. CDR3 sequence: CASSYLGGGYGYTF. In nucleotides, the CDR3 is TGTGCCAGCAGTTATCTTGGGGGAGGGTATGGCTACACCTTC.

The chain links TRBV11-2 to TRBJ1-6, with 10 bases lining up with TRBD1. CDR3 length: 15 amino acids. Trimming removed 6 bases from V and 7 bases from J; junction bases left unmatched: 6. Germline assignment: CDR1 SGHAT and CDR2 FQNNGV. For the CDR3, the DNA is TGTGCCAGCAGAGCACCGGGACAGGGGAATTCACCCCTCCACTTT. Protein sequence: CASRAPGQGNSPLHF. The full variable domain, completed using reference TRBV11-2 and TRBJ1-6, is EAGVAQSPRYKIIEKRQSVAFWCNPISGHATLYWYQQILGQGPKLLIQFQNNGVVDDSQLPKDRFSAERLKGVDSTLKIQPAKLEDSAVYLCASRAPGQGNSPLHFGNGTRLTVT.

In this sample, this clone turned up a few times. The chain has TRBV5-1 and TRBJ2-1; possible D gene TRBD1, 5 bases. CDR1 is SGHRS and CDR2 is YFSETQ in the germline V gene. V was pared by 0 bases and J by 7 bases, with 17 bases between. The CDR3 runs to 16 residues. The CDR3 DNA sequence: TGCGCCAGCAGCTTGGAGGGGCGAAGCATCGGGAATGAGCAGTTCTTC. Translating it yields CASSLEGRSIGNEQFF.

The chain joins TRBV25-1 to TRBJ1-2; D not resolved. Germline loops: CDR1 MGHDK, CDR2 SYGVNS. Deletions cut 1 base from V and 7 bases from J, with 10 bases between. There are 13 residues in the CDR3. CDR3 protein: CASSEWEGGGYTF. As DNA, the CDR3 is TGTGCCAGCAGTGAATGGGAGGGTGGTGGCTACACCTTC.

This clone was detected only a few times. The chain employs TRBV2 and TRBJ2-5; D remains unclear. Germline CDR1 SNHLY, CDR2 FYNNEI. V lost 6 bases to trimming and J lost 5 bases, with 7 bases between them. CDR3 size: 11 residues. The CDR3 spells CASREEETQYF. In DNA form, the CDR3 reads TGTGCCAGCAGAGAGGAGGAGACCCAGTACTTC.

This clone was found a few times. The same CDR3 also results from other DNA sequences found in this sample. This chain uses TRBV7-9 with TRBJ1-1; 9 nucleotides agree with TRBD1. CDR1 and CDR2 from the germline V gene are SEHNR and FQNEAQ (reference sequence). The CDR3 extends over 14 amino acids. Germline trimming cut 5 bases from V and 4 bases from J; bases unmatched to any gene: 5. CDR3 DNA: TGTGCCAGCAGCCTTGGGACAGGGCGCACTGAAGCTTTCTTT. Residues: CASSLGTGRTEAFF.